This T cell receptor (beta chain) was sequenced in a study of blood T cell repertoires in COVID-19. Background on the study: Sources were T cells, B-cell-depleted T cells, or PBMCs; the material itself was cDNA or gDNA.

Trimming at V came to 4 bases and at J to 6 bases, leaving 3 bases not matched to a gene. Germline V CDR1 and CDR2: LGHNT, FRNRAP. There are 14 residues in the CDR3. Per the authors' pipeline: Counts of nucleated cells, estimated from reference gene primer amplification, were obtained. Generated by immunoSEQ multiplex PCR, the TCRdb table keeps only in-frame clones and is missing some. For V, J and clone size, that table is used; D and trimming come from the DNA. The table shows about 220,000 clones, with around 85% occurring only once. Seattle enrolled patients during active infection and tracked them longitudinally.

Sequencing was carried out using peripheral blood. This TCR was sampled from a woman in her seventies with COVID-19, enrolled during active disease. The chain combines TRBV12-5 with TRBJ2-2; 9 bases line up with TRBD1. The CDR3 DNA sequence: TGTGCTAGTGGTTGGGGACAGGGACCCGGGGAGCTGTTTTTT. Its protein is CASGWGQGPGELFF.